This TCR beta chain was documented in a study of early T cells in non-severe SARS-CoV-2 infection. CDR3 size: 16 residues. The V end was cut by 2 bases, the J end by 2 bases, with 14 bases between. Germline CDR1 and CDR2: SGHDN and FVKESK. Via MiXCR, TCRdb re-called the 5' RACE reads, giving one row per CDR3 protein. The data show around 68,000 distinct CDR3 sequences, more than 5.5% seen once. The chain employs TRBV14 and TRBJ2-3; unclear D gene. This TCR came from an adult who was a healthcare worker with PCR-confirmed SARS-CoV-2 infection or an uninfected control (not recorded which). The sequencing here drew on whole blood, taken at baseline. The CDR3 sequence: CASSQSHWSLTDTQYF. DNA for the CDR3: TGTGCCAGCAGCCAAAGCCACTGGTCCCTCACAGATACGCAGTATTTT.